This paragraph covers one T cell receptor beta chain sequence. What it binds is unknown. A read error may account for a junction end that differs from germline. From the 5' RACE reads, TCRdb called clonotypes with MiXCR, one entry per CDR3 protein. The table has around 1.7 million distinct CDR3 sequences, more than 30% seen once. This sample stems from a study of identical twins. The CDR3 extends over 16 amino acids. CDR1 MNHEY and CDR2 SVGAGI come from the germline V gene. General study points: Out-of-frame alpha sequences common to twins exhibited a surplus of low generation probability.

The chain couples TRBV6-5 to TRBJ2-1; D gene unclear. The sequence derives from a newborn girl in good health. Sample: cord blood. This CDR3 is CASSLTLSSSYNEQFF. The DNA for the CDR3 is TGTGCAAGCAGTTTAACCCTGAGCAGCTCCTACAATGAGCAGTTCTTC.